The text below deals with one T cell receptor beta chain. This sample was included in a study of shared clonotypes between healthy human individuals. Original processing methods: Filtering differed for immunoSEQ, which gave only junction sequences without quality scores. Libraries were prepared by immunoSEQ multiplex PCR; TCRdb keeps only in-frame clonotypes and omits some of them. V and J calls and clone size follow that table, whereas D and trimming were derived from the DNA. The table includes about 1,800,000 clones, roughly 95% detected once. This CDR3 has 12 residues. Deletions cut 2 bases from V and 6 bases from J, with 7 bases between. The V gene's germline CDR1 is WSHSY and CDR2 SAAADI. CD45RO-negative, CCR7-selected cells formed the naive CD8 fraction, which excluded terminally differentiated effector memory CD45RA+ cells.

The V gene is TRBV10-2, the J gene TRBJ1-2; D may be TRBD1 (5 bases). This TCR came from a man younger than 35 in good health. The specimen sequenced was naive CD8+ T cells sorted from blood. DNA for the CDR3: TGCGCCAGCAGTGAGGGGGCGGATGGCTACACCTTC. Protein product: CASSEGADGYTF.